This is a list of T cell receptor beta chains from one sample in a study of cytomegalovirus exposure and HLA in healthy donors. The data were produced by immunoSEQ multiplex PCR, yet TCRdb's version contains in-frame clones alone and is incomplete. Here the sample spans about 250,000 clones, 80% being singletons. Sequencing was performed on PBMCs. These receptors all stem from a girl aged 2 to 10 in good health and CMV-seronegative. Each CDR3 is given with its conserved first and last residue. A D gene is named only where the DNA matches it firmly. Expanded clones get a size class; other rows say once, few or many, or leave the size out.

V	J	size	length	D	DNA	CDR3
TRBV2	TRBJ1-5	NA	13	NA	TGTGCCAGCGGAGTACTCCGCAATCAGCCCCAGCATTTT	CASGVLRNQPQHF
TRBV28	TRBJ1-4	few	13	TRBD1	TGTGCCAGCGAGACAGGGCGTAGAGAAAAACTGTTTTTT	CASETGRREKLFF
TRBV28	TRBJ2-2	NA	13	NA	TGTGCCAGCAGTACACCGAACACCGGGGAGCTGTTTTTT	CASSTPNTGELFF
TRBV19	TRBJ2-7	NA	14	NA	TGTGCCAGTAGTATATGGCCTGGTTCCTACGAGCAGTACTTC	CASSIWPGSYEQYF
TRBV14	TRBJ2-5	NA	15	NA	TGTGCCAGCAGCCGCGGGACAGCACGACAAGAGACCCAGTACTTC	CASSRGTARQETQYF
TRBV9	TRBJ2-1	NA	16	TRBD1	TGTGCCAGCAGCGCCCGTGGACAGGGGGCCTACAATGAGCAGTTCTTC	CASSARGQGAYNEQFF
TRBV5-1	TRBJ1-1	NA	15	NA	TGCGCCAGCAGCTTAGCAGGGGTAGGGAACACTGAAGCTTTCTTT	CASSLAGVGNTEAFF
TRBV7-9	TRBJ2-7	NA	15	TRBD1	TGTGCCAGCAGCCCAGCTGGGACAGGCTCCTACGAGCAGTACTTC	CASSPAGTGSYEQYF
TRBV2	TRBJ2-5	NA	14	TRBD1	TGTGCCAGCAACGACAGGGGGACCCAAGAGACCCAGTACTTC	CASNDRGTQETQYF
TRBV5-4	TRBJ1-1	NA	14	NA	TGTGCCAGCAGCTTGGAAATGGGGGGCACTGAAGCTTTCTTT	CASSLEMGGTEAFF
TRBV7-6	TRBJ2-6	NA	15	TRBD1	TGTGTCACCATGGACAGGGCGACTGGGGCCAACGTCCTGACTTTC	CVTMDRATGANVLTF
TRBV27	TRBJ2-7	NA	13	NA	TGTGCCAGCGGGCTGGCGCGAGCCTACGAGCAGTACTTC	CASGLARAYEQYF
TRBV6-4	TRBJ1-3	NA	18	TRBD1	TGTGCCAGCAGTGACTCGGGGACAGGAGAACAAGAAGGAAACACCATATATTTT	CASSDSGTGEQEGNTIYF
TRBV25-1	TRBJ2-2	NA	17	TRBD2	TGTGCCAGCAGTGAATATCGGGGGGTATGGAACACCGGGGAGCTGTTTTTT	CASSEYRGVWNTGELFF
TRBV7-9	TRBJ1-1	NA	13	NA	TGTTCCAGCAGCTTACTCGGGAACACTGAAGCTTTCTTT	CSSSLLGNTEAFF
TRBV5-1	TRBJ2-1	NA	13	NA	TGCGCCAGCAGCTTTGAGGGATACAATGAGCAGTTCTTC	CASSFEGYNEQFF